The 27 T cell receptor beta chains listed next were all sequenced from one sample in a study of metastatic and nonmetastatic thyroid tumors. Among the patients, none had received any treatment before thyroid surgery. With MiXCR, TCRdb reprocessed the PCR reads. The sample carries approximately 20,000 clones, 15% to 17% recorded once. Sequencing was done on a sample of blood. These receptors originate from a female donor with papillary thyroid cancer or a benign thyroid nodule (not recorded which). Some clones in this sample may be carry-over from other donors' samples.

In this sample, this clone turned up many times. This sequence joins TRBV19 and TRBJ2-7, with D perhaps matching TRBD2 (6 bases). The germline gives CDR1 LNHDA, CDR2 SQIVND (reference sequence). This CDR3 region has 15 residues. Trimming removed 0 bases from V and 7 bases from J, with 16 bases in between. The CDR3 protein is CASSIDGSSEGEQYF. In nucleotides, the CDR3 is TGTGCCAGTAGTATAGACGGGAGTTCCGAAGGGGAGCAGTACTTC.

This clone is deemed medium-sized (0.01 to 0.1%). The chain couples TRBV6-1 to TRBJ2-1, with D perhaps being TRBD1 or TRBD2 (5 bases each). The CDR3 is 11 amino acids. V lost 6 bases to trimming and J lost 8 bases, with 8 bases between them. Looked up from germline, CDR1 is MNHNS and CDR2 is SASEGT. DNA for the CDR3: TGTGCCAGCAGGGGGGTTGATGAGCAGTTCTTC. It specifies CASRGVDEQFF.

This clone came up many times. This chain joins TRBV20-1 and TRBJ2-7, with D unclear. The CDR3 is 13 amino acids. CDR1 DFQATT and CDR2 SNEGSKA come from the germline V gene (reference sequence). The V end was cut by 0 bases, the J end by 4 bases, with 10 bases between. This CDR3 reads CSARDTLGYEQYF. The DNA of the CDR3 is TGCAGTGCTAGAGACACCTTGGGATACGAGCAGTACTTC.

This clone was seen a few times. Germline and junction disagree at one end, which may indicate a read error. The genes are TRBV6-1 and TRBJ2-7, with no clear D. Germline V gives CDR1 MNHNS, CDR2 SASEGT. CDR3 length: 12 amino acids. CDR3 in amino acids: CAISESSYEQYF. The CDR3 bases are TGTGCCATCAGTGAGTCAAGTTACGAGCAGTACTTC.

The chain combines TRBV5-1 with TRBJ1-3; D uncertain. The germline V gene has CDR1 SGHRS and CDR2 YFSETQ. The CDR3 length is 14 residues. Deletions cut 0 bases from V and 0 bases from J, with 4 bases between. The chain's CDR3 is CASSLGGSGNTIYF. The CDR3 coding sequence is TGCGCCAGCAGCTTGGGAGGCTCTGGAAACACCATATATTTT.

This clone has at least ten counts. The CDR3 reads CSADGTSSSYNEQFF. The CDR3 DNA sequence: TGCAGTGCTGACGGGACCTCGAGCTCCTACAATGAGCAGTTCTTC. The chain joins TRBV20-1 to TRBJ2-1; either TRBD1 or TRBD2 may supply D (5 bases each). Trimming took 5 bases from V and 0 from J, leaving 14 bases between them. There are 15 residues in the CDR3. The germline V gene has CDR1 DFQATT and CDR2 SNEGSKA (reference sequence).

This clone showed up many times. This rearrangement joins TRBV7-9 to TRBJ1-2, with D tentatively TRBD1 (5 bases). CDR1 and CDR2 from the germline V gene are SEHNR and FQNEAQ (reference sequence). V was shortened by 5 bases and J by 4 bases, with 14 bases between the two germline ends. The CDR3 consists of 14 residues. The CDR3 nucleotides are TGTGCCAGCAGCCCGATTGGGGGTCTCTATGGCTACACCTTC. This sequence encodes CASSPIGGLYGYTF.

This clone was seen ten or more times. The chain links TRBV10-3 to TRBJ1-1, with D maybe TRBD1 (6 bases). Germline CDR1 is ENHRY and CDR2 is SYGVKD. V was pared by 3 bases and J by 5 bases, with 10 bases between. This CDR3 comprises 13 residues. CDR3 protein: CAISENRETEAFF. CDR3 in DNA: TGTGCCATCAGTGAAAACAGGGAGACTGAAGCTTTCTTT.

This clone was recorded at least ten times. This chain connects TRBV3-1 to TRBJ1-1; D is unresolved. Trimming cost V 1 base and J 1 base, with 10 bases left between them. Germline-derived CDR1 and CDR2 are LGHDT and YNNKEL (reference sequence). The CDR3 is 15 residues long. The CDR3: CASSQVGRANTEAFF. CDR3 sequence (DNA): TGTGCCAGCAGCCAAGTCGGAAGGGCGAACACTGAAGCTTTCTTT.

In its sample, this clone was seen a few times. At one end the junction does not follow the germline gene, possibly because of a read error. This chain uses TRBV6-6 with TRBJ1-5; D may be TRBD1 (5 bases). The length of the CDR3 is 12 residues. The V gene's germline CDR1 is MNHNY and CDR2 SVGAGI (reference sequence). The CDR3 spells CASSYSMGPQHF. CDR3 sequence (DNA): TGTGCCAGCAGTTATTCCATGGGGCCCCAGCATTTC.

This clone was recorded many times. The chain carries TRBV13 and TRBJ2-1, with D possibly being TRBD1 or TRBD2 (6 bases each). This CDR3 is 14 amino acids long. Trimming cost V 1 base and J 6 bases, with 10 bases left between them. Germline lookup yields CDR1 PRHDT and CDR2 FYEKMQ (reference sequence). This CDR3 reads CASSLAGGGNEQFF. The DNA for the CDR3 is TGTGCCAGCAGCTTAGCCGGGGGCGGCAATGAGCAGTTCTTC.

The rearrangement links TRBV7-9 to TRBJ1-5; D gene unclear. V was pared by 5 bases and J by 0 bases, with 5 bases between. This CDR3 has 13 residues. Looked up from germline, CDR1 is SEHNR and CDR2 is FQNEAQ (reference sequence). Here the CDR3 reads CASSKYSNQPQHF. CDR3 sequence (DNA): TGTGCCAGCAGCAAATATAGCAATCAGCCCCAGCATTTT. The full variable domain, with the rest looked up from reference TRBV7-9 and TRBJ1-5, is DTGVSQNPRHKITKRGQNVTFRCDPISEHNRLYWYRQTLGQGPEFLTYFQNEAQLEKSRLLSDRFSAERPKGSFSTLEIQRTEQGDSAMYLCASSKYSNQPQHFGDGTRLSIL.

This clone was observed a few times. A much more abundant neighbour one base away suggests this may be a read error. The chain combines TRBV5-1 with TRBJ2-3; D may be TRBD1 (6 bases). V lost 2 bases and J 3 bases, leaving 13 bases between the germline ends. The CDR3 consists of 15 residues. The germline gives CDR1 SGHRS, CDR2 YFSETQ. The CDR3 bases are TGCGCCAGCAGCTTTGAACAGGGCTGGACAGATACGCAGTATTTT. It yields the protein CASSFEQGWTDTQYF.

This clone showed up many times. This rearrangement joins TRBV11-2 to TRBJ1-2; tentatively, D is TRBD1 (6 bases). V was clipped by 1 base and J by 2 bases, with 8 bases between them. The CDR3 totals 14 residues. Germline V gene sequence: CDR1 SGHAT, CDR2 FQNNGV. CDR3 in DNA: TGTGCCAGCAGCTTAGGGGGACAAAACTATGGCTACACCTTC. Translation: CASSLGGQNYGYTF.

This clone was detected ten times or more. The CDR3 bases are TGTGCCAGCAGCTTGGGGACTAGTTACAATGAGCAGTTCTTC. Encoded protein: CASSLGTSYNEQFF. V usage is TRBV7-6 and J usage is TRBJ2-1, with 8 bases matching TRBD2. With V trimmed by 3 bases and J by 4 bases, 2 bases remained unmatched. Germline V gene data show CDR1 as SGHVS and CDR2 as FNYEAQ. The CDR3 is made up of 14 amino acids.

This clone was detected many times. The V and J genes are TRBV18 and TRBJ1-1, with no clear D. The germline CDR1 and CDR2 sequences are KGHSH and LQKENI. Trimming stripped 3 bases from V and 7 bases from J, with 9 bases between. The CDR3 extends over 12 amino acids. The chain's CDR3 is CASSPMGVEAFF. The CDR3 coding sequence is TGTGCCAGCTCACCGATGGGAGTTGAAGCTTTCTTT. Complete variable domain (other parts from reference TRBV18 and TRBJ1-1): NAGVMQNPRHLVRRRGQEARLRCSPMKGHSHVYWYRQLPEEGLKFMVYLQKENIIDESGMPKERFSAEFPKEGPSILRIQQVVRGDSAAYFCASSPMGVEAFFGQGTRLTVV.

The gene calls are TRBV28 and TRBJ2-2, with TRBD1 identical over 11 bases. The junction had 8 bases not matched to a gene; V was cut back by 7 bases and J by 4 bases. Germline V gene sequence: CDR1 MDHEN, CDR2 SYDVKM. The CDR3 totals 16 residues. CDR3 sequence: CASIHWDRGSTGELFF. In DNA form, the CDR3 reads TGTGCCAGCATACACTGGGACAGGGGGAGCACCGGGGAGCTGTTTTTT.

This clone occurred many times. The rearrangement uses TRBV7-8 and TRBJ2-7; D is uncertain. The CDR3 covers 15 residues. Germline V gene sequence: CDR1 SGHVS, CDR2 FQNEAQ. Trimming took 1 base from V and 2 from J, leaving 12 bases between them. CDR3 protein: CASSLEWGSTYEQYF. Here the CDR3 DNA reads TGTGCCAGCAGCTTAGAATGGGGATCGACCTACGAGCAGTACTTC.

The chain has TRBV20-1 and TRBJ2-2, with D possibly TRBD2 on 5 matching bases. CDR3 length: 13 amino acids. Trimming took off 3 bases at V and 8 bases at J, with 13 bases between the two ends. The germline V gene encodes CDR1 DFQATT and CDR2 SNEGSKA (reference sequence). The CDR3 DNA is TGCAGTGCTAGCCGGGGTGGCGTAGGGGAGCTGTTTTTT. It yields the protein CSASRGGVGELFF.

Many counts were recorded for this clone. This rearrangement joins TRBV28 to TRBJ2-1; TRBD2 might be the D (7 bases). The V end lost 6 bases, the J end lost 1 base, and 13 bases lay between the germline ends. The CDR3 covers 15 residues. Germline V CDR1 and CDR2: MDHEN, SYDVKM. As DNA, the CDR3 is TGTGCCAGCAGGGGGGGGGGCGCTTCCTACAATGAGCAGTTCTTC. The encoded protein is CASRGGGASYNEQFF.

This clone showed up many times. The CDR3 region is CATRTSGNEQFF. The CDR3 nucleotides read TGTGCCACTAGGACTAGCGGCAATGAGCAGTTCTTC. V is TRBV19 and J is TRBJ2-1; TRBD2 aligns across 10 bases. This CDR3 is built from 12 residues. Losses at the gene ends were 10 bases for V and 6 bases for J; bases not matched to a gene: 3. The germline gives CDR1 LNHDA, CDR2 SQIVND (reference sequence). Drawing the rest from reference TRBV19 and TRBJ2-1, the complete variable domain is DGGITQSPKYLFRKEGQNVTLSCEQNLNHDAMYWYRQDPGQGLRLIYYSQIVNDFQKGDIAEGYSVSREKKESFPLTVTSAQKNPTAFYLCATRTSGNEQFFGPGTRLTVL.

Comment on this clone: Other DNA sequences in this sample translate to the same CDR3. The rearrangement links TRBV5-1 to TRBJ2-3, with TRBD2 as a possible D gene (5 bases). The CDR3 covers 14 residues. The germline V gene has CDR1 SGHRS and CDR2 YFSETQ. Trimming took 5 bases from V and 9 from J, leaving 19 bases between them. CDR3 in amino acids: CASSYRHWGDTQYF. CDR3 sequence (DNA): TGCGCCAGCAGTTACCGACATTGGGGAGACACGCAGTATTTT.

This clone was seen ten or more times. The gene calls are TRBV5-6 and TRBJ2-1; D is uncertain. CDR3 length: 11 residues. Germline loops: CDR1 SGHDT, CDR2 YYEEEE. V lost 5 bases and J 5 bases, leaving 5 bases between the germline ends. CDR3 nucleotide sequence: TGTGCCAGCAGTGGGAACAATGAGCAGTTCTTC. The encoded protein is CASSGNNEQFF.

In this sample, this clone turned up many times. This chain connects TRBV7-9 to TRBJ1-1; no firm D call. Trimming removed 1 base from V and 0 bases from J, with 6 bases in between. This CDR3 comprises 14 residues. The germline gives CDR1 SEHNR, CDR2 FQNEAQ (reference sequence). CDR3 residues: CASSLDGMNTEAFF. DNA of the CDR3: TGTGCCAGCAGCTTAGACGGCATGAACACTGAAGCTTTCTTT.

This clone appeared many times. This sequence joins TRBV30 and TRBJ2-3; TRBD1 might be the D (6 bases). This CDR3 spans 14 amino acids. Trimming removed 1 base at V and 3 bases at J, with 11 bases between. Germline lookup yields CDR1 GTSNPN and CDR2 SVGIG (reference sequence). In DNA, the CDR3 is TGTGCCTGGAGTGAGCCGGGACAAACAGATACGCAGTATTTT. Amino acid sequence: CAWSEPGQTDTQYF.

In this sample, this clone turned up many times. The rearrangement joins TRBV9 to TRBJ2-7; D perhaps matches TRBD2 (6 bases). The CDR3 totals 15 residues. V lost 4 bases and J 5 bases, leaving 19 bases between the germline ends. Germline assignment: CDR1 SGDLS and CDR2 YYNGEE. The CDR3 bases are TGTGCCAGCAGCCCCAGTTGGAGGGATAATCACGAGCAGTACTTC. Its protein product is CASSPSWRDNHEQYF.

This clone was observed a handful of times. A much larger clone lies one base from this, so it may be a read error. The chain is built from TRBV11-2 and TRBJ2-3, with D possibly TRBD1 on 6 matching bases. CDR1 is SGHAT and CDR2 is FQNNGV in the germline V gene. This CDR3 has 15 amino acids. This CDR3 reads CASRSGIRGTGTQYF. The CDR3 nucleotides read TGTGCCAGCAGGTCCGGGATCAGGGGCACAGGTACGCAGTATTTT. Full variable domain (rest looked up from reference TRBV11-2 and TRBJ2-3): EAGVAQSPRYKIIEKRQSVAFWCNPISGHATLYWYQQILGQGPKLLIQFQNNGVVDDSQLPKDRFSAERLKGVDSTLKIQPAKLEDSAVYLCASRSGIRGTGTQYFGPGTRLTVL.